These 5 T cell receptor beta chains came from one sample sequenced in a study of T cells in Graves' hyperthyroidism and ophthalmopathy. Template material for amplifying TCR beta CDR3 regions consisted of RNA transcripts. TCR CDR3 regions were first amplified by RT-PCR with HTBI primers. TCRdb reprocessed the multiplex PCR reads with MiXCR, giving one entry per CDR3 protein. This table holds over 650,000 distinct CDR3 sequences, 16% found once. The sequencing input was blood. These receptors all stem from a man between 18 and 29 years old with Graves' hyperthyroidism.

As regards this clonotype: A much larger clone lies one base from this, so it may be a read error. This chain uses TRBV28 with TRBJ1-5; D is unclear. The CDR3 covers 13 residues. From germline, CDR1 is MDHEN and CDR2 SYDVKM. CDR3: CACRLDGDQPQHF. CDR3 sequence (DNA): TGTGCCTGCAGACTGGACGGGGATCAGCCCCAGCATTTT.

The rearrangement joins TRBV7-9 to TRBJ2-7, with D tentatively TRBD1 or TRBD2 (5 bases each). The CDR3 extends over 15 amino acids. The germline V gene has CDR1 SEHNR and CDR2 FQNEAQ (reference sequence). Trimming removed 5 bases from V and 5 bases from J, with 19 bases in between. The CDR3: CASSQRTAEDNEQYF. The CDR3 DNA sequence: TGTGCCAGCAGCCAGAGAACCGCGGAGGACAACGAGCAGTACTTC. The full variable domain, completed using reference TRBV7-9 and TRBJ2-7, is DTGVSQNPRHKITKRGQNVTFRCDPISEHNRLYWYRQTLGQGPEFLTYFQNEAQLEKSRLLSDRFSAERPKGSFSTLEIQRTEQGDSAMYLCASSQRTAEDNEQYFGPGTRLTVT.

This clonotype was picked up a small number of times. This sequence joins TRBV20-1 and TRBJ2-7; TRBD2 is a possible D gene (6 bases). Germline V gene data show CDR1 as DFQATT and CDR2 as SNEGSKA (reference sequence). The CDR3 is 12 residues long. Trimming removed 3 bases from V and 4 bases from J, with 10 bases in between. The CDR3 region is CSARAGRYEQYF. The CDR3 coding sequence is TGCAGTGCTAGGGCGGGAAGGTACGAGCAGTACTTC.

This clonotype has ten or more counts. J is TRBJ2-2 and V is TRBV28, with 9 bases fitting TRBD2. Germline CDR1 reads MDHEN; CDR2 reads SYDVKM. This CDR3 has 13 amino acids. V dropped 6 bases and J dropped 4; count of bases not matched to a gene: 0. CDR3 residues: CASRAGGTGELFF. As DNA, the CDR3 is TGTGCCAGCAGAGCGGGGGGCACCGGGGAGCTGTTTTTT.

In this sample, this clonotype turned up a few times. V is TRBV3-1 and J is TRBJ2-7; D is undetermined. Germline V gives CDR1 LGHDT, CDR2 YNNKEL (reference sequence). CDR3 length: 15 amino acids. The V end lost 0 bases, the J end lost 0 bases, and 9 bases lay between the germline ends. CDR3: CASSQENQNSYEQYF. CDR3 DNA: TGTGCCAGCAGCCAAGAAAACCAGAACTCCTACGAGCAGTACTTC.